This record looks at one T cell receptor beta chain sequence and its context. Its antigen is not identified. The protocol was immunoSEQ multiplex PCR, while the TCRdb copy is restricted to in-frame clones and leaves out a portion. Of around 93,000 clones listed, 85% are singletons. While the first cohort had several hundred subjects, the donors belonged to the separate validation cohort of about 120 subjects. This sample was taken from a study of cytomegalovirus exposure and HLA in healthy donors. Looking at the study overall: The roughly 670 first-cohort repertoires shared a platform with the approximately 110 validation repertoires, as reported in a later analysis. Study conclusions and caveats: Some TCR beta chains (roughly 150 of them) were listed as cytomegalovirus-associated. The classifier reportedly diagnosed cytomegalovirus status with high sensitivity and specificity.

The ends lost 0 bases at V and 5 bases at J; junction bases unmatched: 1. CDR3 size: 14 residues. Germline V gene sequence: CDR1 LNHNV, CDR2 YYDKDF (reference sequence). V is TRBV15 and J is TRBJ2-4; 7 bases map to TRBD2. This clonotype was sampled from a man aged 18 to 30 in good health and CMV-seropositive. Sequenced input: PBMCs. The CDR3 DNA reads TGTGCCACCAGCAGAGAAGCGGGGCAAAACATTCAGTACTTC. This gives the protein CATSREAGQNIQYF.